These 5 T cell receptor beta chains were all obtained from the same sample, sequenced in a study of T cell repertoires in cytomegalovirus infection. A single record per CDR3 protein comes from TCRdb applying MiXCR to the reads. The table lists tens of thousands of distinct CDR3 sequences, under 4.5% of them singletons. Material for sequencing was PBMCs. These receptors were obtained from a human donor in good health (CMV status not recorded). Some clones in this sample may be carry-over from other donors' samples.

This clonotype was found many times. The chain has TRBV7-2 and TRBJ2-1; D remains unclear. Germline V gene data show CDR1 as SGHTA and CDR2 as FQGNSA. The V and J ends lost 1 base and 5 bases respectively, with 9 bases between them. The CDR3 totals 14 residues. The CDR3 protein is CASSLVAYNNEQFF. CDR3 coding DNA: TGTGCCAGCAGCTTAGTTGCCTACAACAATGAGCAGTTCTTC.

This clonotype was recorded at least ten times. The chain uses TRBV7-2 and TRBJ2-7; tentatively, D is TRBD2 (6 bases). CDR3 length: 15 amino acids. The ends were cut back, 2 bases at V and 0 bases at J, with 11 bases in the middle. Germline V CDR1 and CDR2: SGHTA, FQGNSA. CDR3 loop: CASSLSGSLSYEQYF. The CDR3, as DNA: TGTGCCAGCAGCTTATCCGGGAGTCTCTCCTACGAGCAGTACTTC.

This clonotype was seen repeatedly, ten times or more. The rearrangement joins TRBV7-3 to TRBJ2-7; D not resolved. The CDR3 sequence is 13 residues long. Trimming took off 0 bases at V and 6 bases at J, with 9 bases between the two ends. Germline V gene lookup returns CDR1 SGHTA and CDR2 FQGTGA. Written as DNA, the CDR3 is TGTGCCAGCAGCTTAACGTTGGGATCCGAGCAGTACTTC. Its protein product is CASSLTLGSEQYF.

The sample holds many counts of this clonotype. V is TRBV7-3 and J is TRBJ2-2; D gene ambiguous. Germline V gene sequence: CDR1 SGHTA, CDR2 FQGTGA. The CDR3 extends over 14 amino acids. The V and J ends lost 3 bases and 3 bases respectively, with 8 bases between them. Here the CDR3 DNA reads TGTGCCAGCAGCTTTTATGGGGACACCGGGGAGCTGTTTTTT. This translates into CASSFYGDTGELFF.

This clonotype was seen ten or more times. The V and J genes are TRBV7-6 and TRBJ2-6; D gene unclear. CDR3 length: 14 amino acids. Trimming left V 6 bases short and J 2 bases short, with 8 bases between. Germline CDR1 reads SGHVS; CDR2 reads FNYEAQ. The DNA of the CDR3 is TGTGCCAGCAGGGAACTTACTGGGGCCAACGTCCTGACTTTC. Protein: CASRELTGANVLTF.